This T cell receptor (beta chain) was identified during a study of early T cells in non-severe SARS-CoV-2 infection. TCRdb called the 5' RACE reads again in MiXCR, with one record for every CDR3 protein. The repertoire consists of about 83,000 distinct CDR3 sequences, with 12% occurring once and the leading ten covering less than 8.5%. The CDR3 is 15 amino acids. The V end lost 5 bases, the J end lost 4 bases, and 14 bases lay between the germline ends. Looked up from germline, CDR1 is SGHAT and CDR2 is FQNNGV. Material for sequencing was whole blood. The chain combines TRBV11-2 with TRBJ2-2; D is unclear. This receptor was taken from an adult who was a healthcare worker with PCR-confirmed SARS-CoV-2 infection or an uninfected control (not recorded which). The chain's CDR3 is CASSPAGLITGELFF. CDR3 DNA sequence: TGTGCCAGCAGCCCGGCTGGGCTGATCACCGGGGAGCTGTTTTTT.